This is a list of T cell receptor beta chains from one sample in a study of blood T cell repertoires in COVID-19. Profiling relied on immunoSEQ multiplex PCR, and the TCRdb table lists in-frame clones only, not all of them. Of about 220,000 clones in the sample, 84% were seen once. Input material: peripheral blood. The source of these receptors is a man aged 45-65 years with active or convalescent COVID-19. Each CDR3 is given with its conserved first and last residue. D genes are given only for firm matches. Rows may omit the clone size; those that give it use once, few, many or a size class.

size	V	D	J	length	CDR3	DNA
once	TRBV6-6	TRBD1	TRBJ1-3	16	CASRRQGTSPGNTIYF	TGTGCCAGCCGTCGACAGGGTACCTCTCCTGGAAACACCATATATTTT
.	TRBV28	.	TRBJ1-2	13	CASSLVGDYGYTF	TGTGCCAGCAGTTTAGTGGGCGACTATGGCTACACCTTC
.	TRBV12-5	TRBD1	TRBJ2-5	13	CASGRQGQETQYF	TGTGCTAGTGGGAGACAGGGGCAAGAGACCCAGTACTTC
few	TRBV6-5	.	TRBJ1-1	13	CASSYGRGTEAFF	TGTGCCAGCAGTTACGGCAGGGGAACTGAAGCTTTCTTT
.	TRBV19	.	TRBJ2-3	15	CASSIGSRPTDTQYF	TGTGCCAGTAGTATAGGATCCAGGCCCACAGATACGCAGTATTTT
.	TRBV28	.	TRBJ1-1	13	CASSFSVVPGAFF	TGTGCCAGCAGTTTCTCAGTCGTCCCGGGAGCTTTCTTT
.	TRBV2	.	TRBJ1-6	13	CASILDSNSPLHF	TGTGCCAGCATCCTCGACAGTAATTCACCCCTCCACTTT
.	TRBV15	TRBD1	TRBJ1-4	16	CATSRKLTGANEKLFF	TGTGCCACCAGCAGGAAACTGACAGGGGCTAATGAAAAACTGTTTTTT
.	TRBV4-2	TRBD2	TRBJ2-4	15	CASSQETGGVNIQYF	TGTGCCAGCAGCCAAGAGACGGGAGGCGTAAACATTCAGTACTTC
.	TRBV10-3	TRBD2	TRBJ2-1	17	CAISRGPTSGIYNEQFF	TGTGCCATCAGTAGGGGCCCCACTAGCGGGATATACAATGAGCAGTTCTTC
.	TRBV10-3	TRBD1	TRBJ2-7	14	CAISNGQGTYEQYF	TGTGCCATCAGTAATGGACAGGGAACCTACGAGCAGTACTTC
.	TRBV6-5	TRBD1	TRBJ1-5	14	CASIKGAPNQPQHF	TGTGCCAGCATTAAGGGGGCCCCCAATCAGCCCCAGCATTTT
.	TRBV7-9	.	TRBJ1-3	17	CASSLFEGFGSGNTIYF	TGTGCCAGCAGCTTATTTGAGGGCTTCGGTTCTGGAAACACCATATATTTT
.	TRBV19	.	TRBJ2-1	14	CASSILTSNNEQFF	TGTGCCAGTAGCATATTGACTAGTAACAATGAGCAGTTCTTC
.	TRBV5-4	.	TRBJ1-2	15	CASSSPRQGIYGYTF	TGTGCCAGCAGCTCCCCCCGGCAGGGCATCTATGGCTACACCTTC
.	TRBV7-2	.	TRBJ1-1	15	CASSPSTVMNTEAFF	TGTGCCAGCAGCCCATCGACAGTCATGAACACTGAAGCTTTCTTT
once	TRBV24-1	.	TRBJ2-2	16	CATSDPVPPHTGELFF	TGTGCCACCAGTGATCCGGTCCCCCCACACACCGGGGAGCTGTTTTTT
.	TRBV28	TRBD1	TRBJ1-5	15	CASSAPPGQKKPQHF	TGTGCCAGCAGTGCGCCGCCGGGACAGAAAAAGCCCCAGCATTTT
.	TRBV28	TRBD1	TRBJ1-3	15	CASSLSTGTGNTIYF	TGTGCCAGCAGTTTATCGACAGGGACTGGAAACACCATATATTTT
once	TRBV7-2	.	TRBJ1-2	17	CASSLVSTTVLYYGYTF	TGTGCCAGCAGCTTAGTTTCCACGACGGTACTATACTATGGCTACACCTTC
.	TRBV7-9	.	TRBJ2-5	13	CASSPGGKETQYF	TGTGCCAGCAGCCCTGGGGGGAAAGAGACCCAGTACTTC
.	TRBV5-4	.	TRBJ2-5	15	CASSLDGSKRKTQYF	TGTGCCAGCAGCTTGGACGGTAGCAAGAGGAAGACCCAGTACTTC
.	TRBV3-1/TRBV3-2	TRBD1	TRBJ2-2	17	CASSPYRDRVDTGELFF	TGTGCCAGCAGCCCTTATCGGGACAGGGTGGACACCGGGGAGCTGTTTTTT
.	TRBV5-1	.	TRBJ1-2	13	CASSLVPGGGYTF	TGCGCCAGCAGCTTGGTCCCCGGGGGAGGCTACACCTTC
.	TRBV5-1	TRBD2	TRBJ2-1	14	CASSLVAGADEQFF	TGCGCCAGCAGCTTGGTAGCGGGAGCAGATGAGCAGTTCTTC
.	TRBV2	TRBD1	TRBJ2-3	15	CASNLQGLGTDTQYF	TGTGCCAGCAACCTACAGGGGCTAGGCACAGATACGCAGTATTTT
.	TRBV5-5	.	TRBJ1-2	15	CASSLVGGTNYGYTF	TGTGCCAGCAGCTTGGTAGGGGGTACTAACTATGGCTACACCTTC
.	TRBV28	.	TRBJ1-2	14	CASSYGGEEYGYTF	TGTGCCAGCAGTTACGGAGGGGAAGAGTATGGCTACACCTTC
.	TRBV27	TRBD2	TRBJ2-1	17	CASSPPPGAGEYNEQFF	TGTGCCAGCAGTCCCCCCCCAGGAGCGGGAGAATACAATGAGCAGTTCTTC
.	TRBV5-1	.	TRBJ1-1	13	CASSPIQNTEAFF	TGCGCCAGCAGCCCCATTCAGAACACTGAAGCTTTCTTT
.	TRBV9	.	TRBJ1-2	12	CASSTTGKGYTF	TGTGCCAGCAGCACAACAGGGAAGGGCTACACCTTC
.	TRBV11-2	TRBD1	TRBJ1-2	14	CASSDRQGNYGYTF	TGTGCCAGCAGCGACCGACAGGGTAACTATGGCTACACCTTC
once	TRBV2	TRBD1	TRBJ1-2	15	CASTTRPGQGFGYTF	TGTGCCAGCACTACCCGTCCGGGACAGGGGTTCGGCTACACCTTC
.	TRBV19	.	TRBJ1-5	14	CASSTGQPYQPQHF	TGTGCCAGTAGTACTGGACAGCCTTATCAGCCCCAGCATTTT
.	TRBV7-2	TRBD2	TRBJ2-4	15	CASSLRLTSGDIQYF	TGTGCCAGCAGCTTACGGCTGACTAGCGGGGATATTCAGTACTTC
once	TRBV28	.	TRBJ1-6	16	CASSPEHVSGNSPLHF	TGTGCCAGCAGCCCAGAGCATGTATCGGGGAATTCACCCCTCCACTTT
.	TRBV27	.	TRBJ1-3	15	CASSPDRIPGNTIYF	TGTGCCAGCAGTCCTGACAGGATCCCGGGAAACACCATATATTTT
.	TRBV6-5	.	TRBJ2-3	15	CASRARGQFTDTQYF	TGTGCCAGCAGGGCTAGAGGACAGTTCACAGATACGCAGTATTTT
.	TRBV7-6	TRBD2	TRBJ2-7	16	CASSLGLAGSSYEQYF	TGTGCCAGCAGCCTGGGACTAGCGGGTAGCTCCTACGAGCAGTACTTC
.	TRBV7-2	.	TRBJ2-1	11	CASSFSGEQFF	TGTGCCAGCAGCTTTAGTGGTGAGCAGTTCTTC
.	TRBV4-3	.	TRBJ2-1	16	CASSQDSGLRPHEQFF	TGCGCCAGCAGCCAAGACTCTGGACTACGCCCCCATGAGCAGTTCTTC
.	TRBV28	TRBD1	TRBJ1-2	14	CASSYPGQGDGYTF	TGTGCCAGCAGTTACCCGGGACAGGGAGATGGCTACACCTTC
.	TRBV7-9	TRBD1	TRBJ2-1	15	CASSLEGQGYNEQFF	TGTGCCAGCAGCTTAGAGGGACAGGGGTACAATGAGCAGTTCTTC
.	TRBV15	TRBD2	TRBJ2-1	13	CATSGTSDNEQFF	TGTGCCACCAGCGGAACTAGCGACAATGAGCAGTTCTTC
.	TRBV30	.	TRBJ1-5	15	CAWSVMAARNQPQHF	TGTGCCTGGAGTGTCATGGCGGCCCGCAATCAGCCCCAGCATTTT
.	TRBV29-1	.	TRBJ2-7	14	CSVGGVTGTYEQYF	TGCAGCGTTGGGGGGGTGACCGGGACCTACGAGCAGTACTTC
.	TRBV11-2	TRBD2	TRBJ2-1	15	CASSQSGRVVYEQFF	TGTGCCAGCAGCCAAAGCGGGAGGGTCGTCTATGAGCAGTTCTTC
few	TRBV7-2	.	TRBJ1-5	13	CASSPGLIQPQHF	TGTGCCAGCAGCCCTGGGCTGATACAGCCCCAGCATTTT
.	TRBV11-2	TRBD2	TRBJ2-1	15	CASRRVSGRFNEQFF	TGTGCCAGCAGACGGGTTAGCGGGAGGTTCAATGAGCAGTTCTTC
.	TRBV3-1/TRBV3-2	.	TRBJ1-2	15	CASSLAGRLGYGYTF	TGTGCCAGCAGCCTGGCGGGGCGGTTGGGCTATGGCTACACCTTC
.	TRBV2	TRBD1	TRBJ1-2	12	CASRERQGGYTF	TGTGCCAGCAGGGAGAGACAGGGCGGCTACACCTTC
.	TRBV5-1	TRBD1	TRBJ1-4	14	CASSPGQGEEKLFF	TGCGCCAGCAGCCCGGGACAGGGGGAAGAAAAACTGTTTTTT
.	TRBV28	.	TRBJ2-2	16	CASSLAGGEVTGELFF	TGTGCCAGCAGTTTAGCCGGCGGGGAGGTCACCGGGGAGCTGTTTTTT
once	TRBV7-2	.	TRBJ2-1	15	CASSFGRVSYNEQFF	TGTGCCAGCAGCTTTGGGCGGGTCTCCTACAATGAGCAGTTCTTC
.	TRBV7-9	.	TRBJ1-2	12	CTSGHENYGYTF	TGTACCAGCGGACACGAGAACTATGGCTACACCTTC
.	TRBV7-5	.	TRBJ1-5	19	CVRRDRTDKRMDGNQPQHF	TGTGTCAGAAGGGACCGGACAGACAAGCGCATGGATGGAAATCAGCCCCAGCATTTT
.	TRBV7-9	.	TRBJ1-1	19	CASSLGAGSRIPRNTEAFF	TGTGCCAGCAGCTTAGGGGCAGGTTCGCGAATCCCGAGGAACACTGAAGCTTTCTTT
.	TRBV19	TRBD1	TRBJ1-1	14	CASSLGTGIPEAFF	TGTGCCAGTAGTCTTGGGACAGGGATACCTGAAGCTTTCTTT
once	TRBV5-1	TRBD2	TRBJ2-2	15	CASSSREVGAGELFF	TGCGCCAGCAGCTCCCGGGAGGTCGGGGCCGGGGAGCTGTTTTTT